This TCR beta chain was found in a study of blood T cell repertoires in COVID-19. Study information: Material from acute and convalescent COVID-19 was sourced from the United States, Italy and Spain.

Assignments of participants to cohorts depended upon their own reported clinical history. V dropped 5 bases and J dropped 3 bases, with 13 bases sitting between them. This CDR3 is built from 15 residues. Germline V lookup: CDR1 SNHLY, CDR2 FYNNEI. Study processing details: Reference gene primer amplification gave nucleated cell count estimates. The protocol was immunoSEQ multiplex PCR, while the TCRdb copy is restricted to in-frame clones and leaves out a portion. That table gives V, J and clone size, and the DNA gave D and trimming. The sample holds approximately 230,000 clones; about nine tenths are singletons and the top ten take approximately 1.6%.

The rearrangement links TRBV2 to TRBJ1-4, with a weak D call TRBD1 (6 bases). Specimen: PBMCs or T cells enriched from blood (not recorded which). This TCR derives from a man aged 35 to 55 who had recovered from COVID-19. CDR3 DNA: TGTGCCAGCAGTCGTACAGGGCAGGCTAATGAAAAACTGTTTTTT. Translating it yields CASSRTGQANEKLFF.